The rows below give T cell receptor beta chains drawn from one sample of a study of molecular identifiers for immune sequencing clone quantification. Via MiXCR, TCRdb re-called the PCR reads, giving one row per CDR3 protein. The table lists about half a million distinct CDR3 sequences, around 25% of them singletons. The material sequenced was naive CD8+ T cells from blood, with Jurkat cell RNA spiked in. The receptor set was obtained from a human donor in good health. Some libraries in this study had Jurkat cell RNA spiked in. CDR3s leave out the opening cysteine and the closing phenylalanine or tryptophan.

v_call,j_call,cdr3_aa
TRBV4-2,TRBJ2-3,ASSLDVLAGVADTQY
TRBV28,TRBJ1-4,ASSPQGFATNEKLF
TRBV15,TRBJ2-5,ATSSFGTGGQETQY
TRBV7-2,TRBJ2-3,ASCTGTSGWSDTQY
TRBV6-2/TRBV6-3,TRBJ1-4,ASSLTRSGGHEKLF
TRBV29-1,TRBJ2-3,SGCRTGLTDTQY
TRBV28,TRBJ1-4,ASSPGMKTEKLH
TRBV24-1,TRBJ2-7,ATSDPRTSGIWEQY
TRBV29-1,TRBJ1-2,SVEDPGRLTEGYT
TRBV10-3,TRBJ2-7,AISWDSSYEQY
TRBV28,TRBJ2-7,ASHPGNIHEQY
TRBV7-9,TRBJ2-3,ASSSEPLAYTDTQY
TRBV4-1,TRBJ1-2,ASSQETGNYGYT
TRBV12-3/TRBV12-4,TRBJ2-7,ASTPRVATGEQY
TRBV9,TRBJ1-1,ASSVAGAGTEAF
TRBV19,TRBJ2-7,ASSIRLADPYKQY
TRBV6-4,TRBJ1-1,ASSEGLTTEAF
TRBV5-5,TRBJ1-1,ASSLDYRDYFSEAF
TRBV7-9,TRBJ2-3,ASSRTSRSTDTQY
TRBV25-1,TRBJ2-2,ASSGRGLMLNTGELF
TRBV4-3,TRBJ2-5,ASSQDGTGETQY
TRBV6-2/TRBV6-3,TRBJ1-6,ASTEPQGSSYNSPLH
TRBV27,TRBJ2-6,ASSFGSPSGANVLT
TRBV6-1,TRBJ1-1,ASSGQGLTEAF
TRBV7-2,TRBJ1-1,ASSLYPTGTEAF
TRBV20-1,TRBJ2-7,SARDFGTSYEQY
TRBV30,TRBJ1-1,AWSVPGEGTEAF
TRBV7-6,TRBJ2-3,ASSLAGQGLTDTQY
TRBV7-9,TRBJ1-2,ASSLAFGTAINYGYT
TRBV27,TRBJ1-1,ASSFGRFTEAF
TRBV28,TRBJ2-7,ASSALPTDEDYEQY
TRBV4-2,TRBJ2-7,ASSQGRGAGYEQY
TRBV20-1,TRBJ2-7,SARAQTSGSVEQY
TRBV29-1,TRBJ2-1,SAMGLAGGPWGNEQF
TRBV5-1,TRBJ2-5,ASSPVVYQETQY
TRBV6-2/TRBV6-3,TRBJ2-5,ASSYSLAQETQY
TRBV24-1,TRBJ1-6,ATSTWTGHHSPLH
TRBV20-1,TRBJ2-7,SAYSLSGGAYEQY
TRBV27,TRBJ2-3,ASSLLAGVGADTQY
TRBV11-2,TRBJ2-3,ASSLVSGRSADTQY
TRBV28,TRBJ1-4,ASSPPPRQGEVNEKLF
TRBV2,TRBJ1-2,ASSEWGTGDGGYT
TRBV7-6,TRBJ1-1,ASSLTAGSEPEAF
TRBV27,TRBJ2-7,ASRGVEKLYEQY
TRBV2,TRBJ1-1,ASSEWAGSNTEAF
TRBV5-1,TRBJ2-2,ASSLDPANTEELF
TRBV28,TRBJ1-1,ASSLVGAVEAF
TRBV29-1,TRBJ2-7,SVDGKQGGEQY
TRBV9,TRBJ2-3,ASSTSGGSTDTQY
TRBV12-3/TRBV12-4,TRBJ2-5,ATSLDLRGTQETQY
TRBV4-1,TRBJ2-3,ASSQVVSGGLDTQY
TRBV7-9,TRBJ1-4,ASSLAGGEKLF
TRBV5-4,TRBJ2-7,ASSDPGTYEQY
TRBV6-5,TRBJ1-3,ASRTRDSVGNTIY
TRBV6-2/TRBV6-3,TRBJ2-2,ASSYGGELF
TRBV4-1,TRBJ2-5,ASSQVQAVQETQY
TRBV7-8,TRBJ2-3,ASSFGNPTDSQY
TRBV4-3,TRBJ2-3,ASSQASGGTDTQY